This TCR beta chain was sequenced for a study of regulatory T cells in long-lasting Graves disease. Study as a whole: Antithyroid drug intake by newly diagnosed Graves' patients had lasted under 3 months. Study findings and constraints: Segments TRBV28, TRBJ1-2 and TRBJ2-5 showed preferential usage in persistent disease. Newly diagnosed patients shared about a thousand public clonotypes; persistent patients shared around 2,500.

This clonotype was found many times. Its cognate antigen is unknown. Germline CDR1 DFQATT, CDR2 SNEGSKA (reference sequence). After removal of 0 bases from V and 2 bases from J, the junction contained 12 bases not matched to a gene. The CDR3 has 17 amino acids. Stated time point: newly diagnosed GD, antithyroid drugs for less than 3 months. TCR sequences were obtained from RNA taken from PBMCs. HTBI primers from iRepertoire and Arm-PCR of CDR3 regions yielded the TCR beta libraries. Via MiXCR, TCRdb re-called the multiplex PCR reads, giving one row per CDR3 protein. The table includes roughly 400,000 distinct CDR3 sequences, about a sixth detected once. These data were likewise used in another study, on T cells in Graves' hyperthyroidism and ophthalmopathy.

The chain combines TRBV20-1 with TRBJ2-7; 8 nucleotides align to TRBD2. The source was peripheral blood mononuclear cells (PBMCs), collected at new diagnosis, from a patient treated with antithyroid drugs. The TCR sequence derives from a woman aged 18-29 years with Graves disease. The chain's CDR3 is CSARDTAPGGGTYEQYF. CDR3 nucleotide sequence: TGCAGTGCTAGAGACACCGCTCCGGGGGGGGGAACCTACGAGCAGTACTTC.